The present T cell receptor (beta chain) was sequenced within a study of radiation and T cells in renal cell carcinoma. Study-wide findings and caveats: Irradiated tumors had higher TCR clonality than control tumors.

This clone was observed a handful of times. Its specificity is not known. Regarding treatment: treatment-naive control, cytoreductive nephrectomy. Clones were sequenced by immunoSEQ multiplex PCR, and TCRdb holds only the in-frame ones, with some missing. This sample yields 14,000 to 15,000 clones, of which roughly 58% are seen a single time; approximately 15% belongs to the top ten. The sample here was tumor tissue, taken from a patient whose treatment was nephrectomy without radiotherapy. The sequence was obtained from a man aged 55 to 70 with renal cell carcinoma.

CDR3 in DNA: TGTGCCAGCAGTTTTGACAGGGATCAGCCCCAGCATTTT. It codes for CASSFDRDQPQHF. The chain links TRBV27 to TRBJ1-5; 7 bases line up with TRBD1. Germline trimming cut 3 bases from V and 5 bases from J; bases unmatched to any gene: 1. The CDR3 runs to 13 residues. Germline CDR1 is MNHEY and CDR2 is SMNVEV (reference sequence).